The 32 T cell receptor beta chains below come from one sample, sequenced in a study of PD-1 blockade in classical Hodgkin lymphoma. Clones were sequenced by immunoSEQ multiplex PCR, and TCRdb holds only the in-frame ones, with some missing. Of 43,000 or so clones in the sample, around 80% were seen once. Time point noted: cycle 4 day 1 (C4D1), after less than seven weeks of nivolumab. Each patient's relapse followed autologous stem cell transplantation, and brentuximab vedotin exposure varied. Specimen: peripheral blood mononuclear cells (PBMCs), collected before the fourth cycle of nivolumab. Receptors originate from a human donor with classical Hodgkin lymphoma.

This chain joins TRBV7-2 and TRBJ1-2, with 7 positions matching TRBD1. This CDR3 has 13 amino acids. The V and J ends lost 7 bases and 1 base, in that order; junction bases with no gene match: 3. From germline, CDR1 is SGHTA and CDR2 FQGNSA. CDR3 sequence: CASTQGINYGYTF. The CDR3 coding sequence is TGTGCCAGCACACAGGGGATTAACTATGGCTACACCTTC.

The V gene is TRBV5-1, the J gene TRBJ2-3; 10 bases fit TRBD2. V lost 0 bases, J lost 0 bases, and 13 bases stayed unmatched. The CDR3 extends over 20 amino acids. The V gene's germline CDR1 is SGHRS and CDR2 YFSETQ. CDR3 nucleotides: TGCGCCAGCAGCTTGGGGTTGTTCCAGCGGGGGGGCCGAAGCACAGATACGCAGTATTTT. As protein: CASSLGLFQRGGRSTDTQYF.

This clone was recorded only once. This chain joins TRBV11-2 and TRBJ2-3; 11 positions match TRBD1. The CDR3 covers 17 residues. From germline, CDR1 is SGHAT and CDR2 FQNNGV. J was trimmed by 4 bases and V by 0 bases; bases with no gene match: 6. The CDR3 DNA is TGTGCCAGCAGCTTAGAATCGGACAGGGGGCCTTCAGATACGCAGTATTTT. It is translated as CASSLESDRGPSDTQYF. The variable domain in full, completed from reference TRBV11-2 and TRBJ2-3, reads EAGVAQSPRYKIIEKRQSVAFWCNPISGHATLYWYQQILGQGPKLLIQFQNNGVVDDSQLPKDRFSAERLKGVDSTLKIQPAKLEDSAVYLCASSLESDRGPSDTQYFGPGTRLTVL.

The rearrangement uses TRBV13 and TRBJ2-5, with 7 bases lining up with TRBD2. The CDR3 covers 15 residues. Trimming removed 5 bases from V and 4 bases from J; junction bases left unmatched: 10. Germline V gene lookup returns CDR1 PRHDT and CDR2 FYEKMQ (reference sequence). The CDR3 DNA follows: TGTGCCAGCAGCCCAGGGCGGGGGTCCCGAGAGACCCAGTACTTC. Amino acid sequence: CASSPGRGSRETQYF.

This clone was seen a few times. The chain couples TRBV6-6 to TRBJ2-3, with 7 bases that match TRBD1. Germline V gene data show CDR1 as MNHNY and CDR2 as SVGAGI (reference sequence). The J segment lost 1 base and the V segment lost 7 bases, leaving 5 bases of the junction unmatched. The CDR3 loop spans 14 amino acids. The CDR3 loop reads CASNRDSGTDTQYF. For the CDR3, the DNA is TGTGCCAGCAACCGGGACAGTGGCACAGATACGCAGTATTTT.

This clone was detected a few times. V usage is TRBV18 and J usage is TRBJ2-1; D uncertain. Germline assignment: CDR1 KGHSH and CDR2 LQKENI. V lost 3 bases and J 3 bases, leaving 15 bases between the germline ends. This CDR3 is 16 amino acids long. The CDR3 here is CASSPSQGHLYNEQFF. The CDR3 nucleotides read TGTGCCAGCTCACCGTCACAAGGCCACCTCTACAATGAGCAGTTCTTC. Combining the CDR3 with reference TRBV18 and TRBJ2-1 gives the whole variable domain NAGVMQNPRHLVRRRGQEARLRCSPMKGHSHVYWYRQLPEEGLKFMVYLQKENIIDESGMPKERFSAEFPKEGPSILRIQQVVRGDSAAYFCASSPSQGHLYNEQFFGPGTRLTVL.

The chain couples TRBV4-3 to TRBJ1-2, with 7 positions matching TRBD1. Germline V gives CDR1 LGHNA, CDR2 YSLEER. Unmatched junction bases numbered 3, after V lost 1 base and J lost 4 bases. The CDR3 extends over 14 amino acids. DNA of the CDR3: TGCGCCAGCAGCCAAGGGGACAGACCCTATGGCTACACCTTC. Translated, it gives CASSQGDRPYGYTF.

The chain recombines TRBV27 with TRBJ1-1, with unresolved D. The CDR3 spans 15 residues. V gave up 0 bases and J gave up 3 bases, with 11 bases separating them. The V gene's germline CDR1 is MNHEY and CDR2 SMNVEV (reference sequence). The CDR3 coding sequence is TGTGCCAGCAGTTTATCGGGCCGATGGGACACTGAAGCTTTCTTT. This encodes CASSLSGRWDTEAFF.

Written as DNA, the CDR3 is TGTGCCAGCAGCTTGCCGGGGACAGGCACAGATACGCAGTATTTT. Encoded protein: CASSLPGTGTDTQYF. The chain recombines TRBV5-4 with TRBJ2-3, with 7 bases fitting TRBD1. The junction had 3 bases not matched to a gene; V was cut back by 1 base and J by 1 base. Per germline, CDR1 SGHNT and CDR2 YYREEE (reference sequence). The CDR3 covers 15 residues.

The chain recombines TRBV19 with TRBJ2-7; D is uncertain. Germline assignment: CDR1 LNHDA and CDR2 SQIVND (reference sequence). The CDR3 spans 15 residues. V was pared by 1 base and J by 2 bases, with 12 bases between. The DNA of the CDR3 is TGTGCCAGTAGTATAGGTCTAGGGTACCCCTACGAGCAGTACTTC. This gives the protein CASSIGLGYPYEQYF. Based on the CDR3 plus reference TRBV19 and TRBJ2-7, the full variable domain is DGGITQSPKYLFRKEGQNVTLSCEQNLNHDAMYWYRQDPGQGLRLIYYSQIVNDFQKGDIAEGYSVSREKKESFPLTVTSAQKNPTAFYLCASSIGLGYPYEQYFGPGTRLTVT.

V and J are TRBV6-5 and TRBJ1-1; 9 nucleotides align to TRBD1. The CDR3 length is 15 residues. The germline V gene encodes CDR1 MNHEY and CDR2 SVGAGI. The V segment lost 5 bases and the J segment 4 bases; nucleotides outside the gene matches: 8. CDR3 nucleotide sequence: TGTGCCAGCAGTACCGGACGACAGGGGGTCACTGAAGCTTTCTTT. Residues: CASSTGRQGVTEAFF.

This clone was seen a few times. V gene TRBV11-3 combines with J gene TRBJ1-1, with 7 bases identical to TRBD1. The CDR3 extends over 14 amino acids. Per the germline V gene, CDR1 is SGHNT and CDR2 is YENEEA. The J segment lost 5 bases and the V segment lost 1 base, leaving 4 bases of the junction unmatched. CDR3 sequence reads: CASSLAQGRTEAFF. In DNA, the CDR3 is TGTGCCAGCAGCTTAGCACAGGGGCGTACTGAAGCTTTCTTT.

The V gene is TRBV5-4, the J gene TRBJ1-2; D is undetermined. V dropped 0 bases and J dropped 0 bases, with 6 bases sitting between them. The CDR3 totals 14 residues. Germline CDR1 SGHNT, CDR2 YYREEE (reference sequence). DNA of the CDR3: TGTGCCAGCAGCTTGGGCGGAACTAACTATGGCTACACCTTC. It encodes CASSLGGTNYGYTF.

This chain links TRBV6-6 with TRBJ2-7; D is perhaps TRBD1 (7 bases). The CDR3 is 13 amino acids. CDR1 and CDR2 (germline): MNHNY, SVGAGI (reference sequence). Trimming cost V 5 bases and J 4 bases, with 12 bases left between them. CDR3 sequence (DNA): TGTGCCAGCAGTGCCAGGGGGAGGTACGAGCAGTACTTC. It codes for CASSARGRYEQYF.

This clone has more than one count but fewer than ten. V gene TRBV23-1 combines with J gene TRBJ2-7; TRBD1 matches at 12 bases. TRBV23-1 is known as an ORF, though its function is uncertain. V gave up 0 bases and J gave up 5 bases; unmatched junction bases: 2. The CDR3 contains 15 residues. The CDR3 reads CASSQSGQGADEQYF. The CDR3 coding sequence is TGCGCCAGCAGTCAATCGGGACAGGGGGCTGACGAGCAGTACTTC.

This CDR3 is CAWSYGTNNEQFF. For the CDR3, the DNA is TGTGCCTGGAGTTATGGGACCAACAATGAGCAGTTCTTC. The chain combines TRBV30 with TRBJ2-1, with D perhaps assigned TRBD1 or TRBD2 (5 bases each). V lost 2 bases to trimming and J lost 5 bases, with 10 bases between them. The CDR3 extends over 13 amino acids. The germline gives CDR1 GTSNPN, CDR2 SVGIG (reference sequence).

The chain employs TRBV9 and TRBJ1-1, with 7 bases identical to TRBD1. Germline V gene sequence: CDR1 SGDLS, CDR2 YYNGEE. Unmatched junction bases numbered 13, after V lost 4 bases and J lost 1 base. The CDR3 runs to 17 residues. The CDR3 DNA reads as TGTGCCAGCAGCCCTCTCGGTACCGGGACAGCGAACACTGAAGCTTTCTTT. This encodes CASSPLGTGTANTEAFF.

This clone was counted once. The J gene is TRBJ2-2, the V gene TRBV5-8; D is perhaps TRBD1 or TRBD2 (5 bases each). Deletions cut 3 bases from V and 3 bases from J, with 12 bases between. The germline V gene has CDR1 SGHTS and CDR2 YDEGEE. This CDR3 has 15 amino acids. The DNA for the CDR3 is TGTGCCAGCAGCTCCAGCTGGGGGTACACCGGGGAGCTGTTTTTT. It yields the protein CASSSSWGYTGELFF.

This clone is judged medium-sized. CDR3 amino acids: CASSSNYEQYF. The CDR3 DNA is TGTGCCAGCAGTTCTAACTACGAGCAGTACTTC. J is TRBJ2-7 and V is TRBV6-6; D call uncertain. V was pared by 4 bases and J by 3 bases, with 4 bases between. Germline assignment: CDR1 MNHNY and CDR2 SVGAGI (reference sequence). This CDR3 region has 11 residues.

CDR3 in DNA: TGCAGTTTCTCTCAGCGAGAGACCCAGTACTTC. Translation gives CSFSQRETQYF. The chain carries TRBV20-1 and TRBJ2-5, with D hard to call. From germline, CDR1 is DFQATT and CDR2 SNEGSKA (reference sequence). V dropped 8 bases and J dropped 4 bases, with 11 bases sitting between them. The CDR3 sequence is 11 residues long.

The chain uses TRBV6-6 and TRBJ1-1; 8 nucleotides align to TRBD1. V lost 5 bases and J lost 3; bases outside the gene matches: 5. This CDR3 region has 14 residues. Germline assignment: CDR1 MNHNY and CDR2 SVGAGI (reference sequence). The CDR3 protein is CASSPQGADTEAFF. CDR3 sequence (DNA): TGTGCCAGCAGTCCCCAGGGGGCTGACACTGAAGCTTTCTTT.

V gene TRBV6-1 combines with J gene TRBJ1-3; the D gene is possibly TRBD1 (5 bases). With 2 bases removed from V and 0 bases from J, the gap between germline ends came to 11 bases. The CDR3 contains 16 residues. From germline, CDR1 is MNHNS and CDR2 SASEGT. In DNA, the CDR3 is TGTGCCAGCAGTGAAATTACAGGACCCTCTGGAAACACCATATATTTT. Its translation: CASSEITGPSGNTIYF.

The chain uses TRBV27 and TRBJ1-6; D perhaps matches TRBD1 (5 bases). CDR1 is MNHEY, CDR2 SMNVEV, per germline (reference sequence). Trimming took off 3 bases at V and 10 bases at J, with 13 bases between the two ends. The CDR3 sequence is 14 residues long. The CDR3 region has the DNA TGTGCCAGCAGTTTCCGGGGCTGGGGATCACCCCTCCACTTT. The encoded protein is CASSFRGWGSPLHF.

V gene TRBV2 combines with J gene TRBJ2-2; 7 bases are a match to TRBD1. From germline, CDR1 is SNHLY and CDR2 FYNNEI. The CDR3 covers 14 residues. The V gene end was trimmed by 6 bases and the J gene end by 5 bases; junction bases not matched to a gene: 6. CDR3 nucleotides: TGTGCCAGCAGGTCCGCCAGGGGGACCGGGGAGCTGTTTTTT. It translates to CASRSARGTGELFF. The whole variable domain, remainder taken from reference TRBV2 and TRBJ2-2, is EPEVTQTPSHQVTQMGQEVILRCVPISNHLYFYWYRQILGQKVEFLVSFYNNEISEKSEIFDDQFSVERPDGSNFTLKIRSTKLEDSAMYFCASRSARGTGELFFGEGSRLTVL.

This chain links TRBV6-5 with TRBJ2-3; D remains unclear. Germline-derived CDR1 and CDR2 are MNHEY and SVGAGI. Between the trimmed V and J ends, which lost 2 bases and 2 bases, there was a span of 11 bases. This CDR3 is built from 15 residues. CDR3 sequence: CASSYAGRFTDTQYF. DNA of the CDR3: TGTGCCAGCAGTTACGCCGGACGGTTCACAGATACGCAGTATTTT.

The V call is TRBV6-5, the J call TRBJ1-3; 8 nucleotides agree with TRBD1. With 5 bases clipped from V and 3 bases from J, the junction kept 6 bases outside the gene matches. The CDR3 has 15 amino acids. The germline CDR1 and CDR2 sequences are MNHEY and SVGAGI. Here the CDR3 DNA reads TGTGCCAGCAGTAAGACAGGGGTTGGTGGAAACACCATATATTTT. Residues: CASSKTGVGGNTIYF.

CDR3 loop: CASTPGGVGYNEQFF. The CDR3 DNA reads TGTGCCAGCACTCCCGGCGGGGTAGGCTACAATGAGCAGTTCTTC. The rearrangement uses TRBV6-5 and TRBJ2-1, with D perhaps matching TRBD2 (6 bases). Trimming removed 7 bases from V and 3 bases from J, with 16 bases in between. Germline V gene sequence: CDR1 MNHEY, CDR2 SVGAGI. The CDR3 runs to 15 residues.

CDR3 DNA sequence: TGTGCCACCAGCCATGGAGGGACCGACCTCAATGAGCAGTTCTTC. Its translation is CATSHGGTDLNEQFF. The rearrangement links TRBV15 to TRBJ2-1, with TRBD2 as a possible D gene (6 bases). V was pared by 5 bases and J by 6 bases, with 17 bases between. This CDR3 comprises 15 residues. Germline V gene sequence: CDR1 LNHNV, CDR2 YYDKDF (reference sequence).

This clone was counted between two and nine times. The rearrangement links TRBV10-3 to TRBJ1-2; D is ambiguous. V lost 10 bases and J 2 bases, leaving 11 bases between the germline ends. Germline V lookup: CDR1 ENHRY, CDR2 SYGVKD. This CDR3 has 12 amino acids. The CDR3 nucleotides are TGTGCCACCGCGATCGACAACTATGGCTACACCTTC. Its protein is CATAIDNYGYTF.

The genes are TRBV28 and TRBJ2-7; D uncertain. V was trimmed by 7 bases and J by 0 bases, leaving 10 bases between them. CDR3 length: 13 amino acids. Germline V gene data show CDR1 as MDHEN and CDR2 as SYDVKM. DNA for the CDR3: TGTGCCAGCAAAAGGGCGGACTCCTACGAGCAGTACTTC. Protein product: CASKRADSYEQYF.

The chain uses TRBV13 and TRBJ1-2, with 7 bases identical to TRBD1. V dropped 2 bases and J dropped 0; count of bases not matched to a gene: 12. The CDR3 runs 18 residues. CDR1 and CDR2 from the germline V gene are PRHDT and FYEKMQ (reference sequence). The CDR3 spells CASSLISGRGQTNYGYTF. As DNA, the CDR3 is TGTGCCAGCAGCTTAATTTCTGGGAGGGGGCAGACTAACTATGGCTACACCTTC.

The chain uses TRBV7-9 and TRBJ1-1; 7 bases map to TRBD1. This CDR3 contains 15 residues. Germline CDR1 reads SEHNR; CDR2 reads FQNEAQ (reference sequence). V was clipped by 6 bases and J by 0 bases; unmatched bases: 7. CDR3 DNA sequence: TGTGCCAGCAGGTTGGGGACAGCGATGAACACTGAAGCTTTCTTT. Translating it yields CASRLGTAMNTEAFF.